This note documents a single TCR beta chain sequence. As yet, its antigen is unknown. With a J-beta primer mix and a sample-barcoded 5' primer, a second PCR ran about 7 to 11 cycles. Every cDNA molecule carried a tag from a template-switch adaptor bearing 12 random nucleotides. MiXCR, applied by TCRdb to the 5' RACE reads, yields one record per CDR3 protein. The sample comprises about 1.7 million distinct CDR3 sequences, over 25% of which are singletons, and roughly 8.2% rests with the top ten. The entry originates in a study of blood T cells in healthy people across ages. General observations from the study: Aged donors had fewer naive CD4+ cells and lower diversity than long-lived donors.

The V end lost 5 bases, the J end lost 0 bases, and 14 bases lay between the germline ends. This CDR3 is 16 amino acids long. The germline gives CDR1 SGHRS, CDR2 YFSETQ. The source of this sequence is a woman aged 30 to 39 in good health. The rearrangement uses TRBV5-1 and TRBJ1-4; D is uncertain. The sample comprised blood. The CDR3 sequence: CASRFIPGSTNEKLFF. In DNA, the CDR3 is TGCGCCAGCAGATTCATCCCGGGCTCAACTAATGAAAAACTGTTTTTT. Based on the CDR3 plus reference TRBV5-1 and TRBJ1-4, the full variable domain is KAGVTQTPRYLIKTRGQQVTLSCSPISGHRSVSWYQQTPGQGLQFLFEYFSETQRNKGNFPGRFSGRQFSNSRSEMNVSTLELGDSALYLCASRFIPGSTNEKLFFGSGTQLSVL.